Given below is one T cell receptor (beta chain) in context. Other DNA sequences from this sample encode an identical CDR3 as well. The record originates from a study of blood T cell repertoires in COVID-19. The overall study: Whether acute or convalescent, the COVID-19 samples came from the United States, Italy and Spain. Sources were T cells, B-cell-depleted T cells, or PBMCs; the material itself was cDNA or gDNA.

This CDR3 spans 15 amino acids. The trim removed 1 base at V and 2 bases at J, leaving 1 base unmatched. Per the germline V gene, CDR1 is SGHVS and CDR2 is FNYEAQ. Per the authors' pipeline: Amplifying reference gene primers gave estimates of nucleated cell counts. Repertoires were generated with immunoSEQ multiplex PCR, while TCRdb's copy carries only in-frame clones and drops some. The DNA gave D and trimming, while V, J and clone size come from that table. The sample includes about 220,000 clones, less than 90% of them seen just once. V and J are TRBV7-6 and TRBJ2-1; 8 positions match TRBD1. The material sequenced was peripheral blood. This receptor was obtained from a man between 35 and 55 years old with active or convalescent COVID-19. For the CDR3, the DNA is TGTGCCAGCAGCTTAGGACAGGGGCCCTACAATGAGCAGTTCTTC. Protein product: CASSLGQGPYNEQFF.